A selection of T cell receptor beta chains follows, all from one sample in a study of CD8 T cells in Susac syndrome. A single record per CDR3 protein comes from TCRdb applying MiXCR to the immunoSEQ multiplex PCR reads. This sample has some 200,000 distinct CDR3 sequences, with about 95% found just once. Source material: CD4+ T cells from PBMCs. The receptors stem from a human donor in good health. CDR3s include the opening cysteine and the closing phenylalanine or tryptophan. A D gene is named only where the DNA matches it firmly. Size tells how often a clone was seen (once, few, many) or the class of an expanded clone, and some rows leave it out.

TRBV2,.,TRBJ2-1,once,14,TGTGCCAGCTTAATAGACAGCTCCTACAATGAGCAGTTCTTC,CASLIDSSYNEQFF
TRBV6-2/TRBV6-3,TRBD2,TRBJ2-3,.,14,TGTGCCAGCAGATCCACGACCGCGGGAGCTACGCAGTATTTT,CASRSTTAGATQYF
TRBV20-1,TRBD2,TRBJ2-3,.,15,TGCAGTGCCGCGGCTAGCGGGATTGAGGCAGATACGCAGTATTTT,CSAAASGIEADTQYF
TRBV29-1,.,TRBJ1-2,.,12,TGCAGCGTTGACATCTGGGGCTATGGCTACACCTTC,CSVDIWGYGYTF
TRBV5-1,.,TRBJ2-1,.,16,TGCGCCAGCAGCTTTGGATCAATACGGACCTACAATGAGCAGTTCTTC,CASSFGSIRTYNEQFF
TRBV6-6,.,TRBJ1-2,.,14,TGTGCCAGCAGCGGACGATATTCTAACTATGGCTACACCTTC,CASSGRYSNYGYTF
TRBV6-4,.,TRBJ2-1,.,15,TGTGCCAGCAGTGCACAGGGAGGAAAGGCTAATGAGCAGTTCTTC,CASSAQGGKANEQFF
TRBV20-1,.,TRBJ2-1,.,12,TGCAGTGCTAGCTTCACTACCAATGAGCAGTTCTTC,CSASFTTNEQFF
TRBV4-2,.,TRBJ1-5,.,15,TGTGCCAGCAGCCGACTTGGGAGTGGCGATCAGCCCCAGCATTTT,CASSRLGSGDQPQHF
TRBV29-1,.,TRBJ2-5,.,12,TGCAGCGTTGAATCCCCAGGAGAGACCCAGTACTTC,CSVESPGETQYF
TRBV2,.,TRBJ2-7,.,13,TGTGCCAGCAGTGCCCTTACGGGCCACGAGCAGTACTTC,CASSALTGHEQYF
TRBV14,.,TRBJ2-1,.,16,TGTGCCAGCAGCCCGGTTTGGGGGGGGCCGGGCAATGAGCAGTTCTTC,CASSPVWGGPGNEQFF
TRBV18,.,TRBJ1-5,.,13,TGTGCCAGCTCACCGGAGGGTGGTCAGCCCCAGCATTTT,CASSPEGGQPQHF
TRBV9,.,TRBJ2-1,.,15,TGTGCCAGCAGCGTGGGGAGGTATAGATTGAATGAGCAGTTCTTC,CASSVGRYRLNEQFF
TRBV9,.,TRBJ2-2,.,13,TGTGCCAGCAGCGTAGGTGTCACCGGGGAGCTGTTTTTT,CASSVGVTGELFF
TRBV6-1,TRBD2,TRBJ2-3,.,16,TGTGCCAGCAGGCATCGGACGACTAGCGTCACAGATACGCAGTATTTT,CASRHRTTSVTDTQYF